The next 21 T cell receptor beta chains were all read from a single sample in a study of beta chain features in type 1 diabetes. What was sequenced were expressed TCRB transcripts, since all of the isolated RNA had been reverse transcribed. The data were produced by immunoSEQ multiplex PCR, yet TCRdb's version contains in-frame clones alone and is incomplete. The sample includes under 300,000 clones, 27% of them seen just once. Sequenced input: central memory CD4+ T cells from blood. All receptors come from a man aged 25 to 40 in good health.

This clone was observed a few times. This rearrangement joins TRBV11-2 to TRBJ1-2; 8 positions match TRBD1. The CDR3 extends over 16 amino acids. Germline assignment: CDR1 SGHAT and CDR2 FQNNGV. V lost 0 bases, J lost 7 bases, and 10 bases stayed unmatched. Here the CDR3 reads CASSLDLGTGSLGYTF. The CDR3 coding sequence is TGTGCCAGCAGCTTAGATCTTGGGACAGGATCGCTTGGCTACACCTTC. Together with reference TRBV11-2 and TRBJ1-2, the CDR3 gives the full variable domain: EAGVAQSPRYKIIEKRQSVAFWCNPISGHATLYWYQQILGQGPKLLIQFQNNGVVDDSQLPKDRFSAERLKGVDSTLKIQPAKLEDSAVYLCASSLDLGTGSLGYTFGSGTRLTVV.

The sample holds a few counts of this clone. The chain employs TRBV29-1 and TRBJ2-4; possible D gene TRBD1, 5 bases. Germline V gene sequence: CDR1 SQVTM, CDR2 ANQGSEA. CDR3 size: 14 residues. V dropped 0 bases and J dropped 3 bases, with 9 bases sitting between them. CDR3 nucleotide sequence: TGCAGCGTTGAAGATCCCCAGGGCAAAAACATTCAGTACTTC. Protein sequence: CSVEDPQGKNIQYF.

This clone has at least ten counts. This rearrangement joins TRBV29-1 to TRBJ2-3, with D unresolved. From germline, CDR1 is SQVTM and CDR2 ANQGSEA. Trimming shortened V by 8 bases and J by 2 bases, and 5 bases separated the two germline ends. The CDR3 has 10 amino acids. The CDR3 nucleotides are TGCAGCTCCGACACAGATACGCAGTATTTT. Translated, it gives CSSDTDTQYF.

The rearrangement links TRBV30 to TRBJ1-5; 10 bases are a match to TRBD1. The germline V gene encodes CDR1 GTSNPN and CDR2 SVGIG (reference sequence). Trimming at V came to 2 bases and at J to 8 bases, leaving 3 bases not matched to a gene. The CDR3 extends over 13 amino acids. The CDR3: CAWSLTGGKPQHF. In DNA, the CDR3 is TGTGCCTGGAGTCTGACAGGGGGCAAGCCCCAGCATTTT. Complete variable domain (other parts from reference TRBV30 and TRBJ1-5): SQTIHQWPATLVQPVGSPLSLECTVEGTSNPNLYWYRQAAGRGLQLLFYSVGIGQISSEVPQNLSASRPQDRQFILSSKKLLLSDSGFYLCAWSLTGGKPQHFGDGTRLSIL.

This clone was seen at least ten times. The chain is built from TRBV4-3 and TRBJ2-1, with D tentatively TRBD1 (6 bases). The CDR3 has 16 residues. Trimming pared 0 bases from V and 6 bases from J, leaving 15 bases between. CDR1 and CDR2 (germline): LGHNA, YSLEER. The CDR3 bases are TGCGCCAGCAGCCAAGAATTGGTTAGACAGGTCAATGAGCAGTTCTTC. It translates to CASSQELVRQVNEQFF.

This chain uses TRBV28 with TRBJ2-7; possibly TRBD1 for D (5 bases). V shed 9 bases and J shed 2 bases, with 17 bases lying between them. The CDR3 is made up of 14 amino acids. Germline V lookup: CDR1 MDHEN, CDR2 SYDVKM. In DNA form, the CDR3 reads TGTGCCAGGTCTAGGGGATGTCCCGCCTACGAGCAGTACTTC. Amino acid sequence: CARSRGCPAYEQYF.

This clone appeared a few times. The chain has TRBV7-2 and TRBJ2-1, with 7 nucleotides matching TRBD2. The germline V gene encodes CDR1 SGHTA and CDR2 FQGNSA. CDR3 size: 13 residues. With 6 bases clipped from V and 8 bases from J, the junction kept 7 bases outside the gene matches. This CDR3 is CASRWTSWDEQFF. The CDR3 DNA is TGTGCCAGCAGATGGACTAGTTGGGATGAGCAGTTCTTC.

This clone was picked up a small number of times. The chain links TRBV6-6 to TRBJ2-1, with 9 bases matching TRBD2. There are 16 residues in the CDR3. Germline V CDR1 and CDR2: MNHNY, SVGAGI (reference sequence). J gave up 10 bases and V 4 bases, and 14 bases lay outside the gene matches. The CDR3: CASSSISGGGALEQFF. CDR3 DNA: TGTGCCAGCAGTTCCATCTCAGGCGGGGGGGCCTTGGAGCAGTTCTTC.

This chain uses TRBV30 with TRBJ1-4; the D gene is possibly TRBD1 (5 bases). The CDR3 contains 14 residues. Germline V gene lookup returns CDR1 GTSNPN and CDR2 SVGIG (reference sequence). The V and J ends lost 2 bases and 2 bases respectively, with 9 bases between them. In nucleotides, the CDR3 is TGTGCCTGGAGTCTCGGGGGTACTAATGAAAAACTGTTTTTT. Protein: CAWSLGGTNEKLFF.

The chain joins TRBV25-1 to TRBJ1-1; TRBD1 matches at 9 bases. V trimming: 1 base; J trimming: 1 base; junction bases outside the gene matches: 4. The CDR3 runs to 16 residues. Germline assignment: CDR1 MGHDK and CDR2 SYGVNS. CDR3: CASSESGTGRNTEAFF. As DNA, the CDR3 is TGTGCCAGCAGTGAATCCGGGACAGGGCGGAACACTGAAGCTTTCTTT.

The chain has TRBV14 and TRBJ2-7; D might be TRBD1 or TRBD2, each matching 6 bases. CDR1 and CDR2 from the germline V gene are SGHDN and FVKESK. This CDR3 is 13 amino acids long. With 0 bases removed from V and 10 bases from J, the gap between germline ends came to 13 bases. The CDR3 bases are TGTGCCAGCAGCCAAGATCTACGGGGGCGTCAGTACTTC. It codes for CASSQDLRGRQYF.

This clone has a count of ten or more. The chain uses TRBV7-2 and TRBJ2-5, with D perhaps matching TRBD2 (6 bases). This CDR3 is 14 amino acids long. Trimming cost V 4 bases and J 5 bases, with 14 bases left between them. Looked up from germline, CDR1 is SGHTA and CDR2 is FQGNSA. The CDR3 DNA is TGTGCCAGCAGCTCATCTAGCGTTTGGGAGACCCAGTACTTC. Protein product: CASSSSSVWETQYF.

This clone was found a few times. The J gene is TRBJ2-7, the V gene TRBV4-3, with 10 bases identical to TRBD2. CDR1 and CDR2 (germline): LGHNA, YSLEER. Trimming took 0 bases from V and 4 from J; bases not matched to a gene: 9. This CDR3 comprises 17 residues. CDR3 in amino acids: CASSQDSLAGGRYEQYF. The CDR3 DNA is TGCGCCAGCAGCCAAGATTCTTTAGCGGGAGGCCGATACGAGCAGTACTTC.

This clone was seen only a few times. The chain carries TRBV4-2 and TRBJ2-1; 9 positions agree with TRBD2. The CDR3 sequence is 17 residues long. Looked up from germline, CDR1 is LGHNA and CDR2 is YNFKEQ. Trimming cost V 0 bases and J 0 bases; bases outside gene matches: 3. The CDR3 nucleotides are TGTGCCAGCAGCCAAGATCTAGCGGGGCCCTCCTACAATGAGCAGTTCTTC. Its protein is CASSQDLAGPSYNEQFF.

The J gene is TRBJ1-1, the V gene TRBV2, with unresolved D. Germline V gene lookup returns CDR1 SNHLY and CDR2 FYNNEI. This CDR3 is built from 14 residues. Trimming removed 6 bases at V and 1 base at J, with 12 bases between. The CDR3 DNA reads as TGTGCCAGCAGCCCTAGTGGGAGGAACACTGAAGCTTTCTTT. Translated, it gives CASSPSGRNTEAFF.

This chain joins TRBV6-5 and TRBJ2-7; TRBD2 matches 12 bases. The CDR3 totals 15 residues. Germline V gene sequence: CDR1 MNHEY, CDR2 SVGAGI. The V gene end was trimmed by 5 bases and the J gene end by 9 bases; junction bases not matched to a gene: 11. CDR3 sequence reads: CASSGLAGLPHGQYF. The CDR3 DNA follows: TGTGCCAGCAGTGGACTAGCGGGACTTCCCCACGGGCAGTACTTC.

CDR3 protein: CASSPGTGGYTF. The CDR3 nucleotides are TGTGCCAGCAGCCCGGGGACAGGTGGCTACACCTTC. J is TRBJ1-2 and V is TRBV4-2; 8 bases are shared with TRBD1. Germline assignment: CDR1 LGHNA and CDR2 YNFKEQ. V was pared by 4 bases and J by 7 bases, with 2 bases of the junction left unmatched. The CDR3 consists of 12 residues.

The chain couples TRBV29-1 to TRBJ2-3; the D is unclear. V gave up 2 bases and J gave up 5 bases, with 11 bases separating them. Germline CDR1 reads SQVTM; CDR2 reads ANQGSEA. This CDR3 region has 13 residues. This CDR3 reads CSVESLTVDTQYF. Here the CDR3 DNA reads TGCAGCGTTGAATCCTTGACGGTAGATACGCAGTATTTT.

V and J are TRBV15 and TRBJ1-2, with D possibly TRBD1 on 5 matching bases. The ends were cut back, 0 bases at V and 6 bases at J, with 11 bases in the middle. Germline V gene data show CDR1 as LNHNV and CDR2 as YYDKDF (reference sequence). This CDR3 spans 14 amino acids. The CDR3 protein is CATSREPRGDGYTF. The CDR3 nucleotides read TGTGCCACCAGCAGAGAACCACGGGGGGATGGCTACACCTTC. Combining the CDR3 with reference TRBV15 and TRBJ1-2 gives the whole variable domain DAMVIQNPRYQVTQFGKPVTLSCSQTLNHNVMYWYQQKSSQAPKLLFHYYDKDFNNEADTPDNFQSRRPNTSFCFLDIRSPGLGDTAMYLCATSREPRGDGYTFGSGTRLTVV.

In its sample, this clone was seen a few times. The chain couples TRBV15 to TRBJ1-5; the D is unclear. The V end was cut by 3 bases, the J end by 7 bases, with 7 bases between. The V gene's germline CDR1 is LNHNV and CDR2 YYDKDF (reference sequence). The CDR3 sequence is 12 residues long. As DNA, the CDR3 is TGTGCCACCAGCAGGGGTGACCAGCCCCAGCATTTT. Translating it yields CATSRGDQPQHF.

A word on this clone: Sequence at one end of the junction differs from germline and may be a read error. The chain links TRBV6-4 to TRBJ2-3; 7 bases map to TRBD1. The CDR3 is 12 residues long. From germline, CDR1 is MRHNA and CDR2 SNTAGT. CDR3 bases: TGTGCCAGCAGTGACTCGAAGGGACAGCATCATTTT. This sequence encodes CASSDSKGQHHF.